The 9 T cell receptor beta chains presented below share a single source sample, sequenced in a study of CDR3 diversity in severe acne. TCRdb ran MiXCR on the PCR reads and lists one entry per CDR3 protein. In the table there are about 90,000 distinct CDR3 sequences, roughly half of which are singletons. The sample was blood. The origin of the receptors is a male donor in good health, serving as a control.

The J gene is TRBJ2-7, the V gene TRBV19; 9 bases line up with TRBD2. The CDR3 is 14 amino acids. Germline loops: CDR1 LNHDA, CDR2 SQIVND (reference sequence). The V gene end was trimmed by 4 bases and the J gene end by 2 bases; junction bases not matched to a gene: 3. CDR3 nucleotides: TGTGCCAGTAGTAGGGCTAGCGGGACCTACGAGCAGTACTTC. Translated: CASSRASGTYEQYF.

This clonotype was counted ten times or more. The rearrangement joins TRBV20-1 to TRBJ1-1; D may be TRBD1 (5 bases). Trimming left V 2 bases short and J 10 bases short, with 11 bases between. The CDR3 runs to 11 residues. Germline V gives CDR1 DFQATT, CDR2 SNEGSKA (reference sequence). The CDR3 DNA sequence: TGCAGTGCTAGAAGGGGCGATGCAGCTTTCTTT. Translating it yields CSARRGDAAFF.

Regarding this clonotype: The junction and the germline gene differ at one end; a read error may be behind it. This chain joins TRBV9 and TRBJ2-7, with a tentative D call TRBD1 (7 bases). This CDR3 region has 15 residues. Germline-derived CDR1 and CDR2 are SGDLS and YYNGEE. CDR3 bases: TGTGCCAGCAGCCCGGAGGGGGCCTACTCCTACGGGCAGTACTTC. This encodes CASSPEGAYSYGQYF.

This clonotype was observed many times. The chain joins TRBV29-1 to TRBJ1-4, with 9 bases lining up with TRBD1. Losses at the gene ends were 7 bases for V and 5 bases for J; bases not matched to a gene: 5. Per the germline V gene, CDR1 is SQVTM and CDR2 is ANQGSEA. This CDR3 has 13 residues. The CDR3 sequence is CSALQGANEKLFF. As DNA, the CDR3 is TGCAGCGCACTACAGGGGGCAAATGAAAAACTGTTTTTT.

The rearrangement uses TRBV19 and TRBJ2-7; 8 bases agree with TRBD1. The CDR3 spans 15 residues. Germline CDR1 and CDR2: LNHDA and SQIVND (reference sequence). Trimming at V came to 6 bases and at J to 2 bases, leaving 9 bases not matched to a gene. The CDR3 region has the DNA TGTGCCAGTAGCCCGGAGAGGGACAGGACCTACGAGCAGTACTTC. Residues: CASSPERDRTYEQYF.

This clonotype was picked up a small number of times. DNA for the CDR3: TGTGCCAGCAGATTACCGGGACAGGGTGTCTACGAGCAGTACTTC. Its translation: CASRLPGQGVYEQYF. This sequence joins TRBV7-2 and TRBJ2-7; 9 bases are a match to TRBD1. Germline V gives CDR1 SGHTA, CDR2 FQGNSA. With 6 bases clipped from V and 3 bases from J, the junction kept 9 bases outside the gene matches. There are 15 residues in the CDR3. The variable domain in full, with the rest retrieved from reference TRBV7-2 and TRBJ2-7, is GAGVSQSPSNKVTEKGKDVELRCDPISGHTALYWYRQSLGQGLEFLIYFQGNSAPDKSGLPSDRFSAERTGGSVSTLTIQRTQQEDSAVYLCASRLPGQGVYEQYFGPGTRLTVT.

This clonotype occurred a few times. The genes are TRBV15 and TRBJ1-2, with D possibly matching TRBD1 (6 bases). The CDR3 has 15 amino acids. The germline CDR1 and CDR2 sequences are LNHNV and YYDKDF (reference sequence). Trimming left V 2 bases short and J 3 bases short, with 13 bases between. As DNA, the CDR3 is TGTGCCACCAGCAGATCGACGGACAGCTACTATGGCTACACCTTC. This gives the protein CATSRSTDSYYGYTF.

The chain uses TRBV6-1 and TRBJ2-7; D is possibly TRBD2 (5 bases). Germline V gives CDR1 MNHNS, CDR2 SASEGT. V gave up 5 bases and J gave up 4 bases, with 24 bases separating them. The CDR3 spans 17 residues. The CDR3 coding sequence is TGTGCCAGCAGTTACGCTGGGAGCGCCAAGATGGTTTACGAGCAGTACTTC. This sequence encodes CASSYAGSAKMVYEQYF.

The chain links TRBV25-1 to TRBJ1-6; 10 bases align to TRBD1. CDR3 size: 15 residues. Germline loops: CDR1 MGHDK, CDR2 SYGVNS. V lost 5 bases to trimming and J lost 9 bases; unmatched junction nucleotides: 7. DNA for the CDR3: TGTGCCAGCAGTCCAAGACGGGACAGGGGTTCACCCCTCCACTTT. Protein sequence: CASSPRRDRGSPLHF.